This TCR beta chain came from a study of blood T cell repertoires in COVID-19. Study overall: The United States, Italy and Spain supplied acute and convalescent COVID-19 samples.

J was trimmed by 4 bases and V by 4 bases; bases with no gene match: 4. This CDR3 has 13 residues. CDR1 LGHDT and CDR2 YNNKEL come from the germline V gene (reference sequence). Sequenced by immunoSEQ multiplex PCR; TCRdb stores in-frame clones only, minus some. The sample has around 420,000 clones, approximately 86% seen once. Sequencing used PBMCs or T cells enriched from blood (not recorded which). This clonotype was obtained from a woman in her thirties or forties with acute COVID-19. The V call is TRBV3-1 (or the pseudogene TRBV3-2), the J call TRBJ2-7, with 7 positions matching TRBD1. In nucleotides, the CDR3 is TGTGCCAGCAGCCTCGGGACAGTATACGAGCAGTACTTC. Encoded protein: CASSLGTVYEQYF.